Below are 17 T cell receptor beta chains sequenced from a single sample in a study of T cells in Graves' hyperthyroidism and ophthalmopathy. The TCR beta CDR3 regions underwent amplification using RNA transcripts as the source. The HTBI primer set served for first-round RT-PCR of the TCR CDR3. TCRdb fed the multiplex PCR reads into MiXCR, producing one record per CDR3 protein. Of a few hundred thousand distinct CDR3 sequences in the sample, roughly 15% were seen once. Specimen: blood. The receptors were sampled from a woman between 35 and 50 years old with Graves' ophthalmopathy.

This clonotype was found many times. J is TRBJ2-3 and V is TRBV11-2; D call uncertain. This CDR3 region has 15 residues. The germline CDR1 and CDR2 sequences are SGHAT and FQNNGV. Trimming shortened V by 1 base and J by 8 bases, and 16 bases separated the two germline ends. CDR3 in DNA: TGTGCCAGCAGCTTAGGAGTGCCCCCGACGGGTACGCAGTATTTT. Protein product: CASSLGVPPTGTQYF.

The chain links TRBV3-1 to TRBJ2-5; D perhaps matches TRBD2 (5 bases). CDR1 LGHDT and CDR2 YNNKEL come from the germline V gene (reference sequence). The CDR3 sequence is 14 residues long. Trimming shortened V by 3 bases and J by 7 bases, and 15 bases separated the two germline ends. The chain's CDR3 is CASSHAGVLGTQYF. The CDR3 DNA sequence: TGTGCCAGCAGCCACGCCGGGGTTTTAGGGACCCAGTACTTC.

This clonotype was found many times. Here the CDR3 DNA reads TGTGCCAGCAGCTTAGACGGAGGGGCTAAGGGGAATGAGCAGTTCTTC. Its translation: CASSLDGGAKGNEQFF. The V and J genes are TRBV5-6 and TRBJ2-1; D perhaps matches TRBD2 (6 bases). The CDR3 is 16 residues long. V shed 2 bases and J shed 7 bases, with 19 bases lying between them. Germline V gene lookup returns CDR1 SGHDT and CDR2 YYEEEE.

This clonotype was seen many times. V gene TRBV12-3 or TRBV12-4 combines with J gene TRBJ2-1; no definite D call. Trimming removed 6 bases from V and 4 bases from J, with 16 bases in between. This CDR3 has 15 amino acids. In nucleotides, the CDR3 is TGTGCCAGCAGCCTAACGACTGATCCGTACAATGAGCAGTTCTTC. Protein sequence: CASSLTTDPYNEQFF.

CDR3 DNA sequence: TGTGCCAGCTCACGCTTAACTAGCGGGGGCCAAGAGACCCAGTACTTC. Encoded protein: CASSRLTSGGQETQYF. The chain links TRBV18 to TRBJ2-5; 11 bases map to TRBD2. Germline CDR1 is KGHSH and CDR2 is LQKENI. After removal of 4 bases from V and 1 base from J, the junction contained 5 bases not matched to a gene. The CDR3 loop spans 16 amino acids.

This clonotype was seen a handful of times. J is TRBJ2-1 and V is TRBV30; D unresolved. V lost 3 bases to trimming and J lost 4 bases, with 13 bases between them. CDR3 length: 14 residues. From germline, CDR1 is GTSNPN and CDR2 SVGIG (reference sequence). This CDR3 reads CAWSLKVLYNEQFF. As DNA, the CDR3 is TGTGCCTGGAGCCTTAAGGTCTTATACAATGAGCAGTTCTTC.

This clonotype was detected only a few times. This chain connects TRBV2 to TRBJ2-2; 10 nucleotides match TRBD2. The V segment lost 2 bases and the J segment 6 bases; nucleotides outside the gene matches: 6. This CDR3 spans 16 amino acids. Germline V CDR1 and CDR2: SNHLY, FYNNEI. CDR3 coding DNA: TGTGCCAGCAGTGAAAGCGGTAGCGGGAGGTCCGGGGAGCTGTTTTTT. Its translation is CASSESGSGRSGELFF.

This clonotype was recorded at least ten times. V and J are TRBV2 and TRBJ2-3; D possibly corresponds to TRBD2 (5 bases). The CDR3 totals 13 residues. V was pared by 6 bases and J by 2 bases, with 9 bases between. CDR1 is SNHLY and CDR2 is FYNNEI in the germline V gene. CDR3 nucleotides: TGTGCCAGCAGAGCGGAGCCCACAGATACGCAGTATTTT. Its translation: CASRAEPTDTQYF. Combining the CDR3 with reference TRBV2 and TRBJ2-3 gives the whole variable domain EPEVTQTPSHQVTQMGQEVILRCVPISNHLYFYWYRQILGQKVEFLVSFYNNEISEKSEIFDDQFSVERPDGSNFTLKIRSTKLEDSAMYFCASRAEPTDTQYFGPGTRLTVL.

This clonotype has a count of ten or more. This chain uses TRBV11-2 with TRBJ2-7, with TRBD1 matching 8 bases. The CDR3 is 17 amino acids. The germline gives CDR1 SGHAT, CDR2 FQNNGV. J lost 0 bases, V lost 1 base, and 8 bases had no gene match. Here the CDR3 reads CASSLGVDRASSYEQYF. CDR3 sequence (DNA): TGTGCCAGCAGCTTAGGGGTGGACAGGGCGAGCTCCTACGAGCAGTACTTC.

This clonotype has more than one count but fewer than ten. V is TRBV2 and J is TRBJ1-2; no firm D call. From germline, CDR1 is SNHLY and CDR2 FYNNEI. The CDR3 totals 12 residues. V was pared by 6 bases and J by 8 bases, with 13 bases between. The CDR3 protein is CASSRPGWGYTF. CDR3 DNA: TGTGCCAGCAGCCGGCCCGGCTGGGGCTACACCTTC.

This clonotype occurred many times. V usage is TRBV5-1 and J usage is TRBJ2-2, with D perhaps matching TRBD2 (5 bases). The length of the CDR3 is 16 residues. Trimming stripped 6 bases from V and 4 bases from J, with 19 bases between. Germline V lookup: CDR1 SGHRS, CDR2 YFSETQ. The CDR3 coding sequence is TGCGCCAGCACCCGCTTTGGCTCCGAGGGCACCGGGGAGCTGTTTTTT. Amino acid sequence: CASTRFGSEGTGELFF.

This clonotype was seen more than once but under ten times. CDR3 in amino acids: CSARLLVGTRGISTDTQYF. The CDR3 region has the DNA TGCAGTGCTAGATTGCTTGTCGGGACTAGAGGGATTAGCACAGATACGCAGTATTTT. The J gene is TRBJ2-3, the V gene TRBV20-1, with 8 bases that match TRBD2. This CDR3 region has 19 residues. The V gene end was trimmed by 2 bases and the J gene end by 0 bases; junction bases not matched to a gene: 16. Per the germline V gene, CDR1 is DFQATT and CDR2 is SNEGSKA (reference sequence).

Remarks on this clonotype: This may stem from a read error, because a much larger clone lies one nucleotide away. The CDR3 region has the DNA TGTGCCTTGTCCTTTCACGGGGGTAACACCGGGGAGCTGTTTTTT. This sequence encodes CALSFHGGNTGELFF. The V gene is TRBV30, the J gene TRBJ2-2; TRBD2 might be the D (6 bases). The ends were cut back, 7 bases at V and 2 bases at J, with 17 bases in the middle. Germline V CDR1 and CDR2: GTSNPN, SVGIG (reference sequence). This CDR3 spans 15 amino acids.

This clonotype was seen many times. This chain uses TRBV5-1 with TRBJ1-2; D is unclear. Trimming pared 1 base from V and 8 bases from J, leaving 12 bases between. Germline CDR1 SGHRS, CDR2 YFSETQ. The length of the CDR3 is 13 residues. CDR3 amino acids: CASSLQGSRGYTF. The CDR3 bases are TGCGCCAGCAGCTTGCAAGGTTCCAGGGGCTACACCTTC.

This clonotype was counted a few times. The rearrangement uses TRBV4-1 and TRBJ2-2; TRBD2 might be the D (5 bases). From germline, CDR1 is MGHRA and CDR2 YSYEKL. Deletions cut 6 bases from V and 3 bases from J, with 14 bases between. The CDR3 loop spans 15 amino acids. CDR3 nucleotide sequence: TGCGCCAGCAGACGTTTTACAGCGGACACCGGGGAGCTGTTTTTT. It yields the protein CASRRFTADTGELFF.

Notes on this clonotype: One end of the junction varies from germline; a read error may be responsible. This chain uses TRBV4-1 with TRBJ2-1; 13 bases fit TRBD2. Per the germline V gene, CDR1 is MGHRA and CDR2 is YSYEKL. There are 20 residues in the CDR3. The CDR3, as DNA: TGCGCCAGCAGCCAAGTATGGACTAGCGGGGGCCCTAGCTCCTACAATGAGCAGCTCTTC. It is translated as CASSQVWTSGGPSSYNEQLF.

This clonotype was observed many times. The rearrangement uses TRBV27 and TRBJ2-7; tentatively, D is TRBD1 (6 bases). V lost 5 bases, J lost 4 bases, and 15 bases lay in between. Germline V gene data show CDR1 as MNHEY and CDR2 as SMNVEV (reference sequence). The CDR3 totals 14 residues. As DNA, the CDR3 is TGTGCCAGCAGTCTAACCTCCAGGGGTTACGAGCAGTACTTC. It translates to CASSLTSRGYEQYF.